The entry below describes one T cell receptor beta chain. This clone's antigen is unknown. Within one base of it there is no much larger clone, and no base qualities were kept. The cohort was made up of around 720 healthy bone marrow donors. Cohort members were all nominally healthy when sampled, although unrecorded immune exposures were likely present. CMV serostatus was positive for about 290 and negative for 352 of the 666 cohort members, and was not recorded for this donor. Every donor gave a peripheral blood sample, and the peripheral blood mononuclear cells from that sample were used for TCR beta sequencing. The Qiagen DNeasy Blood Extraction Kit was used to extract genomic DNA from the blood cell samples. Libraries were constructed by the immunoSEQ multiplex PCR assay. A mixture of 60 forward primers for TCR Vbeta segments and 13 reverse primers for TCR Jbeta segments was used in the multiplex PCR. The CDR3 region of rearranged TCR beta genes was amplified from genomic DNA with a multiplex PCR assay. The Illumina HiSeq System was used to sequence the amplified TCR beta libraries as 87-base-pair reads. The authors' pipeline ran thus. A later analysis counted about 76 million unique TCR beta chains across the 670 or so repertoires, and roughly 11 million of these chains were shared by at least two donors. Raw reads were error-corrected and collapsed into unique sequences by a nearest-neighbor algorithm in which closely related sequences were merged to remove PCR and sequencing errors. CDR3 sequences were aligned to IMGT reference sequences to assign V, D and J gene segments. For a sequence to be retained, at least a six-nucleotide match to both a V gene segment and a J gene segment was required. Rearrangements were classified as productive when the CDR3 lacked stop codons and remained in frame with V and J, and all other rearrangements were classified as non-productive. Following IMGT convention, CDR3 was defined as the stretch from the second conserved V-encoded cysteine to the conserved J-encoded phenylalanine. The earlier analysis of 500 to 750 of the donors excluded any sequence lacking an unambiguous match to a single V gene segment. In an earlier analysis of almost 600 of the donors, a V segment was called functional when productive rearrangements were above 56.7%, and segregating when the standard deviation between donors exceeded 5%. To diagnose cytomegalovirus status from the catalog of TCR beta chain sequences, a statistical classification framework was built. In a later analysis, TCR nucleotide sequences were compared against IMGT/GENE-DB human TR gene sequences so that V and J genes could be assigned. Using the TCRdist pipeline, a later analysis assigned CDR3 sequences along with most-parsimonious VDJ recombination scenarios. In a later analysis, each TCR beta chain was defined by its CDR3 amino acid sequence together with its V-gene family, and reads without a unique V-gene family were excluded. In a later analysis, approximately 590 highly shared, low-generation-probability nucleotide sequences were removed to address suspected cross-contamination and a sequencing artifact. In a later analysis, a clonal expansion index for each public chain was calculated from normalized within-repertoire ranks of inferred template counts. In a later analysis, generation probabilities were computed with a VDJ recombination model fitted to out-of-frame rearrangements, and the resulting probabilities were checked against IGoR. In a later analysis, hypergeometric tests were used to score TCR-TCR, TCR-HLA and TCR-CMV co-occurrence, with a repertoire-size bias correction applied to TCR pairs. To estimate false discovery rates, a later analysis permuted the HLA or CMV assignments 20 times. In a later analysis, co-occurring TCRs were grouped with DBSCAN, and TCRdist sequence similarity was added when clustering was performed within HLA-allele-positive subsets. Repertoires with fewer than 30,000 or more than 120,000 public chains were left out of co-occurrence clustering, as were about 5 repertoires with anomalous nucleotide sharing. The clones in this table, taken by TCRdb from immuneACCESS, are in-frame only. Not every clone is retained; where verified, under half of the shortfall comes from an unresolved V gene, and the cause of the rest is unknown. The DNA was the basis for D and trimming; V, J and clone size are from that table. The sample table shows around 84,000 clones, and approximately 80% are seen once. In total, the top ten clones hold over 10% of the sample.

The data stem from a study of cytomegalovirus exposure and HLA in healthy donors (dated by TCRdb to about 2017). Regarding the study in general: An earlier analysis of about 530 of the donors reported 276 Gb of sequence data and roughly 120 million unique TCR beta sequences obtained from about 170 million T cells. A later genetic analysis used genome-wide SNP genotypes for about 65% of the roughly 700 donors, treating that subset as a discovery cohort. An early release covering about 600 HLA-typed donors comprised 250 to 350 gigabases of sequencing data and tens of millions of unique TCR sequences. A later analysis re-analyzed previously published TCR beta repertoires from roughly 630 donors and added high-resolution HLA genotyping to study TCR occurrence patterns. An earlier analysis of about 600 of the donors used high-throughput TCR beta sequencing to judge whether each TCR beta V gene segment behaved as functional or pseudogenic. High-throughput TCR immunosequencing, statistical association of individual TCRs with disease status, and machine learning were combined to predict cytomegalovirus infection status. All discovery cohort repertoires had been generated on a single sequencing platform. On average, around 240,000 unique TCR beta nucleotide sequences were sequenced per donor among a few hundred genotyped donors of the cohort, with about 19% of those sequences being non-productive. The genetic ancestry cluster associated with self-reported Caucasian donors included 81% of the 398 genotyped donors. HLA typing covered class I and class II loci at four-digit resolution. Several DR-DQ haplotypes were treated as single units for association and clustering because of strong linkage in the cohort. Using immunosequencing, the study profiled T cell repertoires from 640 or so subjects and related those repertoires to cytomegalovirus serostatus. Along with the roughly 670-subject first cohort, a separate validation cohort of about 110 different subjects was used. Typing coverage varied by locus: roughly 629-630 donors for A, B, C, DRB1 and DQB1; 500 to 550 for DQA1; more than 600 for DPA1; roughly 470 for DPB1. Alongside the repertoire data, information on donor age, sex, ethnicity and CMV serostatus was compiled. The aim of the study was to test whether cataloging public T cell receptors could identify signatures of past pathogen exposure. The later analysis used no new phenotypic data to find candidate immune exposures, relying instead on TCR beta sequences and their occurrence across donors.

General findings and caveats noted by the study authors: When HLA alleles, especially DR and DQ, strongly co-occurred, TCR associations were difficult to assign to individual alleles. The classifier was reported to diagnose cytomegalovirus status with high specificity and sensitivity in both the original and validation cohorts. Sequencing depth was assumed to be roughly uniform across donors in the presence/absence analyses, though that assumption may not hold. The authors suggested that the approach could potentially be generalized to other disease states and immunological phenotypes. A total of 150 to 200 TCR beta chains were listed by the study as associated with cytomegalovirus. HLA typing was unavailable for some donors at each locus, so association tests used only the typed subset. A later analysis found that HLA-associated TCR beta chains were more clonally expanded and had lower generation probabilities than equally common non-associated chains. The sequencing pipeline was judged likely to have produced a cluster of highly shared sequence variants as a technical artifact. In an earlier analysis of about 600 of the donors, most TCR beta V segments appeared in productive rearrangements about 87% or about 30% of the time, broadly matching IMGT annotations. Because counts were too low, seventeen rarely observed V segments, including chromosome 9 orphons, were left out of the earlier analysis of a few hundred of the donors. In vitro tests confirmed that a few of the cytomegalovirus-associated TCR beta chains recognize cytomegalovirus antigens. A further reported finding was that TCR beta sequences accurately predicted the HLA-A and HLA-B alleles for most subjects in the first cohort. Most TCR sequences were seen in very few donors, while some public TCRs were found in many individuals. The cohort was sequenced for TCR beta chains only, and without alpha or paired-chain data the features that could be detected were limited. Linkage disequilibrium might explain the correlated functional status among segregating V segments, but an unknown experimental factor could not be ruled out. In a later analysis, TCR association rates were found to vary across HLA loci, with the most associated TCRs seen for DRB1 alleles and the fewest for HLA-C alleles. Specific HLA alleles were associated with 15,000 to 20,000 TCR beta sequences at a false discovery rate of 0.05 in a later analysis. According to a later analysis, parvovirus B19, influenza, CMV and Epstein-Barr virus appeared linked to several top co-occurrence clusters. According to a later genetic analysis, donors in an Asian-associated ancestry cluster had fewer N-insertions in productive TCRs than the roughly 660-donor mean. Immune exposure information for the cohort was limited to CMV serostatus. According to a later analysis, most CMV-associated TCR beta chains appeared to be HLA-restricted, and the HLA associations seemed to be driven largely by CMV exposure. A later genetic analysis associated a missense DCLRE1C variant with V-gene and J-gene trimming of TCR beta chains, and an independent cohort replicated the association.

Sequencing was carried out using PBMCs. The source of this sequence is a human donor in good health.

The CDR3 region: CASSRGTISYEQYF. The DNA sequence is given as TGTGCCAGTAGTAGGGGCACCATCTCCTACGAGCAGTACTTC. The V and J segments used are TRBV19 and TRBJ2-7; a weak D assignment points to TRBD1 (5 bases agree). V sheds 4 bases and J sheds 0 bases, leaving 10 bases between their ends. CDR1 and CDR2 are read off the germline V gene (reference sequence) as LNHDA and SQIVND. From its cysteine to its phenylalanine, the CDR3 spans 14 amino acids. Just CDR3 DNA is preserved here, 42 bases in frame from base 1.